One sample yielded the 6 T cell receptor beta chains listed below, sequenced in a study of T-cell memory formation after mild COVID-19. TCRdb passed the 5' RACE reads through MiXCR, listing each CDR3 protein once. The sample yields about 320,000 distinct CDR3 sequences, about 13% seen once. Sequencing used PBMCs or a T cell subset sorted from them (not recorded which). Source of these receptors: a man aged 18 to 30 who had mild COVID-19 (a few samples of this study predate the infection). Cell type and time point are not known.

A few counts support this clonotype. The chain is built from TRBV20-1 and TRBJ2-3; 8 bases fit TRBD2. There are 17 residues in the CDR3. CDR1 is DFQATT and CDR2 is SNEGSKA in the germline V gene (reference sequence). V trimming: 2 bases; J trimming: 2 bases; junction bases outside the gene matches: 12. CDR3 loop: CSARTQTGLAFTDTQYF. The CDR3 DNA reads as TGCAGTGCTAGAACTCAAACCGGACTAGCTTTCACAGATACGCAGTATTTT.

In its sample, this clonotype was seen many times. The CDR3, as DNA: TGCAGTGCTGGCGCAGGGGGAGGATTCGACTATGGCTACACCTTC. This sequence encodes CSAGAGGGFDYGYTF. The chain recombines TRBV20-1 with TRBJ1-2; 7 bases are a match to TRBD1. Germline lookup yields CDR1 DFQATT and CDR2 SNEGSKA (reference sequence). The CDR3 is 15 residues long. The V and J ends lost 5 bases and 3 bases, in that order; junction bases with no gene match: 12.

The sample holds a few counts of this clonotype. The chain employs TRBV5-6 and TRBJ2-4, with D perhaps TRBD1 (5 bases). The CDR3 consists of 15 residues. Trimming shortened V by 6 bases and J by 2 bases, and 15 bases separated the two germline ends. CDR1 is SGHDT, CDR2 YYEEEE, per germline. This CDR3 is CASTFQGMPKNIQYF. DNA for the CDR3: TGTGCCAGCACCTTCCAGGGAATGCCCAAAAACATTCAGTACTTC.

The chain joins TRBV20-1 to TRBJ2-1; 7 positions agree with TRBD1. Germline lookup yields CDR1 DFQATT and CDR2 SNEGSKA (reference sequence). Trimming cost V 4 bases and J 8 bases; bases outside gene matches: 2. The CDR3 covers 11 residues. CDR3 in DNA: TGCAGTGCTACGACAGGGTATGAGCAGTTCTTC. This sequence encodes CSATTGYEQFF.

This clonotype was seen a handful of times. V is TRBV6-5 and J is TRBJ1-5, with TRBD1 matching 7 bases. The germline gives CDR1 MNHEY, CDR2 SVGAGI. This CDR3 contains 14 residues. The trim removed 7 bases at V and 7 bases at J, leaving 10 bases unmatched. The CDR3 protein is CASTPIQGQQPQHF. CDR3 nucleotide sequence: TGTGCCAGCACCCCGATACAGGGGCAACAGCCCCAGCATTTT.

Only a few counts were recorded for this clonotype. The chain carries TRBV6-6 and TRBJ2-3; TRBD2 aligns across 8 bases. The CDR3 has 15 residues. From germline, CDR1 is MNHNY and CDR2 SVGAGI (reference sequence). V lost 7 bases to trimming and J lost 8 bases; unmatched junction nucleotides: 14. CDR3 bases: TGTGCCAGCACTCAAAGCACTAGCGGCAAGGGTACGCAGTATTTT. Its translation: CASTQSTSGKGTQYF.